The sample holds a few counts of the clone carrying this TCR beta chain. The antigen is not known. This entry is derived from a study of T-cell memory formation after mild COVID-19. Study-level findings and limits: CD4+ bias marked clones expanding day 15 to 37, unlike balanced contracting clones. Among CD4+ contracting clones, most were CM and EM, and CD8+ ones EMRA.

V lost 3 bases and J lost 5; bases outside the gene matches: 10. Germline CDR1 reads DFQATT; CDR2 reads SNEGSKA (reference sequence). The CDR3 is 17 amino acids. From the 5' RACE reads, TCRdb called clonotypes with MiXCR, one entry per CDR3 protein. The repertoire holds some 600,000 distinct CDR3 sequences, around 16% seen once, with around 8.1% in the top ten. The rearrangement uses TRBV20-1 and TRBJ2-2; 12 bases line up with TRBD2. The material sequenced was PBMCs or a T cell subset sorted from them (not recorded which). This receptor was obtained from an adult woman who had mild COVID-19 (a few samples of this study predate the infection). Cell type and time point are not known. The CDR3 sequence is CSASPLAGGPLTGELFF. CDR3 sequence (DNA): TGCAGTGCTAGTCCCCTAGCGGGAGGGCCCCTTACCGGGGAGCTGTTTTTT.